Shown below are 18 T cell receptor beta chains from a single sample sequenced in a study of T cell responses to AZD1222 COVID-19 vaccine. Sequenced by immunoSEQ multiplex PCR; TCRdb stores in-frame clones only, minus some. The table has 65,000 to 85,000 clones, around 89% seen once. Here the sequenced sample was peripheral blood, taken 28 days after the second dose of the MenACWY control vaccine. The receptors originated from an adult who received the MenACWY meningococcal vaccine as a control.

This sequence joins TRBV19 and TRBJ1-1; D may be TRBD1 (5 bases). CDR3 length: 15 amino acids. Looked up from germline, CDR1 is LNHDA and CDR2 is SQIVND (reference sequence). V was cut by 3 bases and J by 3 bases, with 14 bases left in between. CDR3 sequence reads: CASSILGAKDTEAFF. CDR3 coding DNA: TGTGCCAGTAGTATCCTCGGGGCGAAGGACACTGAAGCTTTCTTT.

This chain uses TRBV6-1 with TRBJ2-7, with D tentatively TRBD1 (6 bases). The germline V gene encodes CDR1 MNHNS and CDR2 SASEGT. The CDR3 is made up of 15 amino acids. The V end lost 2 bases, the J end lost 4 bases, and 15 bases lay between the germline ends. The CDR3 sequence: CASSESIGQLYEQYF. The CDR3 DNA is TGTGCCAGCAGTGAAAGTATTGGACAGCTGTACGAGCAGTACTTC.

This clone appeared a single time. This chain uses TRBV19 with TRBJ1-2; D gene unclear. Trimming took 3 bases from V and 2 from J, leaving 10 bases between them. Germline V gene lookup returns CDR1 LNHDA and CDR2 SQIVND (reference sequence). This CDR3 has 14 residues. The CDR3 region is CASSMAQTNYGYTF. In nucleotides, the CDR3 is TGTGCCAGTAGTATGGCCCAAACCAACTATGGCTACACCTTC.

The chain combines TRBV6-5 with TRBJ1-2, with D possibly TRBD1 on 5 matching bases. Trimming took off 5 bases at V and 6 bases at J, with 16 bases between the two ends. Germline V lookup: CDR1 MNHEY, CDR2 SVGAGI. The CDR3 is 14 amino acids. The CDR3 sequence: CASSPYGAINGYTF. CDR3 coding DNA: TGTGCCAGCAGTCCCTATGGGGCCATTAATGGCTACACCTTC.

The chain carries TRBV4-1 and TRBJ2-1, with D tentatively TRBD2 (6 bases). This CDR3 is built from 16 residues. Germline CDR1 and CDR2: MGHRA and YSYEKL. V was clipped by 0 bases and J by 5 bases, with 14 bases between them. The CDR3 spells CASSQEGGRTNNEQFF. DNA of the CDR3: TGCGCCAGCAGCCAAGAGGGTGGCAGGACTAACAATGAGCAGTTCTTC.

The V gene is TRBV7-2, the J gene TRBJ1-2, with D hard to call. CDR3 size: 17 residues. Germline CDR1 SGHTA, CDR2 FQGNSA. Trimming took off 8 bases at V and 8 bases at J, with 30 bases between the two ends. The DNA of the CDR3 is TGTGCCAGCGCCAGCCCCGGAGGCACAAGGGCGGGAGGGGGCTACACCTTC. Translation gives CASASPGGTRAGGGYTF.

The genes are TRBV18 and TRBJ1-1, with 8 positions matching TRBD1. The CDR3 runs to 13 residues. Trimming cost V 6 bases and J 5 bases; bases outside gene matches: 5. Germline V gene data show CDR1 as KGHSH and CDR2 as LQKENI. Written as DNA, the CDR3 is TGTGCCAGCTCGACAGGGGCAGGGACTGAAGCTTTCTTT. Translated, it gives CASSTGAGTEAFF.

The chain uses TRBV5-4 and TRBJ1-1; D is uncertain. The CDR3 length is 15 residues. CDR1 SGHNT and CDR2 YYREEE come from the germline V gene (reference sequence). V lost 1 base, J lost 2 bases, and 12 bases lay in between. CDR3 sequence reads: CASSLREGGNTEAFF. CDR3 DNA: TGTGCCAGCAGCTTGAGGGAGGGTGGAAACACTGAAGCTTTCTTT.

The chain has TRBV7-9 and TRBJ1-5; 10 nucleotides match TRBD1. J gave up 8 bases and V 3 bases, and 7 bases lay outside the gene matches. Per germline, CDR1 SEHNR and CDR2 FQNEAQ (reference sequence). The CDR3 is 15 amino acids. The CDR3 sequence is CASSLGTGESEPQHF. The CDR3 coding sequence is TGTGCCAGCAGCTTGGGGACAGGGGAGAGTGAGCCCCAGCATTTT.

J is TRBJ1-3 and V is TRBV10-3, with 10 bases identical to TRBD1. This CDR3 region has 16 residues. Trimming at V came to 0 bases and at J to 4 bases, leaving 3 bases not matched to a gene. Germline assignment: CDR1 ENHRY and CDR2 SYGVKD. Here the CDR3 DNA reads TGTGCCATCAGTGAGTCGGGACAGGGGTCAGGAAACACCATATATTTT. Amino acid sequence: CAISESGQGSGNTIYF.

Only one count was recorded for this clone. This chain connects TRBV7-9 to TRBJ1-1; 8 bases match TRBD1. The germline gives CDR1 SEHNR, CDR2 FQNEAQ (reference sequence). Trimming took 1 base from V and 4 from J; bases not matched to a gene: 2. The CDR3 spans 14 residues. The CDR3 DNA follows: TGTGCCAGCAGCTTAGTGGACAGGGCCACTGAAGCTTTCTTT. Its protein is CASSLVDRATEAFF.

This sequence joins TRBV2 and TRBJ1-6, with D tentatively TRBD1 (5 bases). This CDR3 has 15 amino acids. Trimming took 2 bases from V and 9 from J, leaving 14 bases between them. Germline CDR1 and CDR2: SNHLY and FYNNEI. Written as DNA, the CDR3 is TGTGCCAGCAGTGAACATGGGGGGTCGGGTTCACCCCTCCACTTT. Translation: CASSEHGGSGSPLHF.

The chain couples TRBV19 to TRBJ2-5; 12 positions match TRBD1. The CDR3 has 16 amino acids. V lost 4 bases, J lost 4 bases, and 7 bases stayed unmatched. Germline loops: CDR1 LNHDA, CDR2 SQIVND (reference sequence). The CDR3 loop is CASSTDGTGGRETQYF. The CDR3 nucleotides are TGTGCCAGTAGTACTGACGGGACAGGGGGCCGAGAGACCCAGTACTTC.

The chain employs TRBV7-9 and TRBJ1-1, with D hard to call. Trimming removed 3 bases at V and 5 bases at J, with 13 bases between. Germline loops: CDR1 SEHNR, CDR2 FQNEAQ (reference sequence). The CDR3 is 14 residues long. As DNA, the CDR3 is TGTGCCAGCAGCTTGTCGGGCGCGGAGACTGAAGCTTTCTTT. Its translation is CASSLSGAETEAFF.

The chain combines TRBV14 with TRBJ1-1; D may be TRBD1 (6 bases). Germline V gene lookup returns CDR1 SGHDN and CDR2 FVKESK. This CDR3 has 13 amino acids. Trimming cost V 7 bases and J 1 base, with 10 bases left between them. The CDR3 DNA reads TGTGCCAGCACCTCGGGACAGAACACTGAAGCTTTCTTT. The encoded protein is CASTSGQNTEAFF.

The V call is TRBV6-2 or TRBV6-3, the J call TRBJ2-1; D possibly corresponds to TRBD1 (6 bases). CDR3 length: 14 residues. Per the germline V gene, CDR1 is MNHEY and CDR2 is SVGEGT. Trimming removed 5 bases at V and 9 bases at J, with 17 bases between. The CDR3 coding sequence is TGTGCCAGCAGTCTTAGGTTGGAGGACAGTGAGCAGTTCTTC. It codes for CASSLRLEDSEQFF.

The rearrangement joins TRBV5-4 to TRBJ1-6; tentatively, D is TRBD1 (5 bases). V dropped 4 bases and J dropped 10 bases, with 12 bases sitting between them. This CDR3 is built from 13 residues. Germline CDR1 reads SGHNT; CDR2 reads YYREEE (reference sequence). The CDR3 sequence is CASSPYGGSPLHF. CDR3 DNA: TGTGCCAGCAGCCCCTATGGGGGGTCACCCCTCCACTTT.

The chain employs TRBV27 and TRBJ2-7; 7 positions match TRBD1. The CDR3 length is 15 residues. Trimming at V came to 6 bases and at J to 5 bases, leaving 13 bases not matched to a gene. In germline, CDR1 is MNHEY, CDR2 SMNVEV (reference sequence). CDR3 coding DNA: TGTGCCAGCAGACCCATCGGACAGGTTCGGGACGAGCAGTACTTC. It translates to CASRPIGQVRDEQYF.